A single sample gave rise to the 26 T cell receptor beta chains below, sequenced in a study of T cells in Graves' hyperthyroidism and ophthalmopathy. RNA transcripts gave rise to amplified TCR beta CDR3 regions. In the first-round RT-PCR of the TCR CDR3, the HTBI primer set was used. TCRdb fed the multiplex PCR reads into MiXCR, producing one record per CDR3 protein. This table holds about 560,000 distinct CDR3 sequences, about half found once. The material sequenced was peripheral blood or thyroid tissue (not recorded which). These receptors came from a woman aged 18-30 years with Graves' hyperthyroidism.

The chain employs TRBV27 and TRBJ2-5; D possibly corresponds to TRBD1 (6 bases). Trimming removed 7 bases from V and 4 bases from J, with 13 bases in between. This CDR3 contains 13 residues. Looked up from germline, CDR1 is MNHEY and CDR2 is SMNVEV (reference sequence). The CDR3 DNA is TGTGCCAGCACCAAAGAACAGGGAGAGACCCAGTACTTC. As protein: CASTKEQGETQYF.

Notes on this clonotype: The conserved phenylalanine or tryptophan normally closing the CDR3 is absent here, so this likely arose from a read error. This rearrangement joins TRBV20-1 to TRBJ1-2, with TRBD1 matching 9 bases. The CDR3 contains 14 residues. Trimming at V came to 6 bases and at J to 3 bases, leaving 8 bases not matched to a gene. Germline V lookup: CDR1 DFQATT, CDR2 SNEGSKA (reference sequence). The CDR3 DNA follows: TGCAGTGCCACGATCAGGACAGGGGACTATGGCTACACCCTC. Translating it yields CSATIRTGDYGYTL.

This clonotype was seen more than once but under ten times. This chain joins TRBV2 and TRBJ2-7; 8 bases are a match to TRBD1. Germline V gene data show CDR1 as SNHLY and CDR2 as FYNNEI. Trimming removed 10 bases from V and 5 bases from J; junction bases left unmatched: 16. This CDR3 spans 15 amino acids. Here the CDR3 reads CATRVPTGVNHEQYF. In DNA form, the CDR3 reads TGTGCCACACGGGTCCCGACAGGGGTTAACCACGAGCAGTACTTC.

This chain joins TRBV2 and TRBJ1-1; no definite D call. V was clipped by 1 base and J by 0 bases, with 15 bases between them. Germline V lookup: CDR1 SNHLY, CDR2 FYNNEI. This CDR3 has 17 amino acids. DNA for the CDR3: TGTGCCAGCAGTGAAGGATCGGGTGTCTCCATGAACACTGAAGCTTTCTTT. Protein: CASSEGSGVSMNTEAFF. Variable domain in full (rest from reference TRBV2 and TRBJ1-1): EPEVTQTPSHQVTQMGQEVILRCVPISNHLYFYWYRQILGQKVEFLVSFYNNEISEKSEIFDDQFSVERPDGSNFTLKIRSTKLEDSAMYFCASSEGSGVSMNTEAFFGQGTRLTVV.

The J gene is TRBJ2-7, the V gene TRBV6-6, with 7 bases fitting TRBD2. The CDR3 extends over 16 amino acids. Germline-derived CDR1 and CDR2 are MNHNY and SVGAGI (reference sequence). With V trimmed by 2 bases and J by 6 bases, 13 bases remained unmatched. CDR3 loop: CASSYIRVAGEGEQYF. CDR3 DNA: TGTGCCAGCAGTTACATACGTGTCGCGGGAGAGGGCGAGCAGTACTTC.

This clonotype was recorded a few times. The chain is built from TRBV20-1 and TRBJ2-7; 7 positions match TRBD1. The trim removed 0 bases at V and 4 bases at J, leaving 9 bases unmatched. CDR1 is DFQATT and CDR2 is SNEGSKA in the germline V gene (reference sequence). This CDR3 contains 15 residues. CDR3 in amino acids: CSARDGTARRYEQYF. CDR3 sequence (DNA): TGCAGTGCTAGAGATGGGACAGCGAGGCGTTACGAGCAGTACTTC.

This clonotype was counted a few times. Just one base apart from a much larger clone, this may be a read error. This sequence joins TRBV10-3 and TRBJ1-5, with D unresolved. The CDR3 loop spans 13 amino acids. In germline, CDR1 is ENHRY, CDR2 SYGVKD. Trimming took off 2 bases at V and 3 bases at J, with 5 bases between the two ends. The CDR3 bases are TGTGCCATCAGTGAGGACAACAATCAGCCCCAGCATTTT. This codes for CAISEDNNQPQHF.

The V and J genes are TRBV29-1 and TRBJ1-5, with 7 bases lining up with TRBD1. This CDR3 is 13 amino acids long. CDR1 and CDR2 from the germline V gene are SQVTM and ANQGSEA. CDR3 protein: CSDREGGNQPQHF. Written as DNA, the CDR3 is TGCAGTGACAGGGAAGGGGGCAATCAGCCCCAGCATTTT.

This chain connects TRBV7-9 to TRBJ2-7; D is perhaps TRBD2 (6 bases). V lost 3 bases and J lost 4, with 10 bases in between. The CDR3 is made up of 13 amino acids. In germline, CDR1 is SEHNR, CDR2 FQNEAQ (reference sequence). The CDR3 reads CASSLGLYYEQYF. The CDR3, as DNA: TGTGCCAGCAGCTTGGGACTGTATTACGAGCAGTACTTC.

The rearrangement uses TRBV15 and TRBJ2-6, with D possibly being TRBD1 or TRBD2 (5 bases each). The V gene lost 5 bases and the J gene lost 0 bases, with 17 bases spanning the gap. Germline V lookup: CDR1 LNHNV, CDR2 YYDKDF (reference sequence). The CDR3 extends over 18 amino acids. The DNA for the CDR3 is TGTGCCACCAGCTCTCCCGGGACGCCTAGCTCTGGGGCCAACGTCCTGACTTTC. Translation gives CATSSPGTPSSGANVLTF.

The J gene is TRBJ1-1, the V gene TRBV2; the D gene is possibly TRBD1 (6 bases). The CDR3 sequence is 16 residues long. Germline assignment: CDR1 SNHLY and CDR2 FYNNEI. V dropped 7 bases and J dropped 1 base, with 19 bases sitting between them. The CDR3 nucleotides are TGTGCCAGCAATGGGGGCACGGTGCATGGGAACACTGAAGCTTTCTTT. This gives the protein CASNGGTVHGNTEAFF. Full variable domain (rest looked up from reference TRBV2 and TRBJ1-1): EPEVTQTPSHQVTQMGQEVILRCVPISNHLYFYWYRQILGQKVEFLVSFYNNEISEKSEIFDDQFSVERPDGSNFTLKIRSTKLEDSAMYFCASNGGTVHGNTEAFFGQGTRLTVV.

This clonotype was detected a few times. V is TRBV20-1 and J is TRBJ2-2; 11 bases align to TRBD2. The germline V gene has CDR1 DFQATT and CDR2 SNEGSKA (reference sequence). V was clipped by 5 bases and J by 0 bases; unmatched bases: 5. This CDR3 is built from 16 residues. CDR3 in DNA: TGCAGTGCTCCGACTAGCGGGAATGCGAACACCGGGGAGCTGTTTTTT. The encoded protein is CSAPTSGNANTGELFF.

This clonotype was counted a few times. This chain joins TRBV5-1 and TRBJ1-4; no clear D. CDR3 length: 15 residues. Trimming removed 4 bases at V and 0 bases at J, with 10 bases between. Per the germline V gene, CDR1 is SGHRS and CDR2 is YFSETQ. CDR3 amino acids: CASSPSPATNEKLFF. As DNA, the CDR3 is TGCGCCAGCAGCCCTTCCCCCGCAACTAATGAAAAACTGTTTTTT.

Ten or more counts support this clonotype. The V gene is TRBV12-3 or TRBV12-4, the J gene TRBJ1-2; 7 nucleotides match TRBD1. The V segment lost 7 bases and the J segment 7 bases; nucleotides outside the gene matches: 6. CDR3 length equals 12 residues. The CDR3 region has the DNA TGTGCCAGCAACGACAGGGCGGCTGGCTACACCTTC. This codes for CASNDRAAGYTF.

V gene TRBV7-9 combines with J gene TRBJ1-3; D gene unclear. This CDR3 is built from 15 residues. The germline V and J ends were trimmed by 2 bases and 0 bases, with 8 bases remaining between them. Germline CDR1 reads SEHNR; CDR2 reads FQNEAQ (reference sequence). Here the CDR3 DNA reads TGTGCCAGCAGCTTACCGGGAAGCTCTGGAAACACCATATATTTT. Translated: CASSLPGSSGNTIYF.

The table lists this clonotype with a few counts. The chain employs TRBV19 and TRBJ2-7; 7 bases match TRBD1. The CDR3 length is 15 residues. The V gene's germline CDR1 is LNHDA and CDR2 SQIVND (reference sequence). V lost 4 bases to trimming and J lost 2 bases; unmatched junction nucleotides: 8. CDR3 in DNA: TGTGCCAGTAGTACGATGCCGGGACAGCCCTACGAGCAGTACTTC. The encoded protein is CASSTMPGQPYEQYF.

This clonotype was seen a handful of times. The chain couples TRBV5-1 to TRBJ1-3; 7 positions agree with TRBD1. Germline CDR1 reads SGHRS; CDR2 reads YFSETQ. The junction had 3 bases not matched to a gene; V was cut back by 5 bases and J by 1 base. The CDR3 covers 14 residues. The CDR3 loop is CASRPGQSGNTIYF. In nucleotides, the CDR3 is TGCGCCAGCAGACCGGGACAGTCTGGAAACACCATATATTTT.

There are a few counts of this clonotype. This chain links TRBV7-2 with TRBJ1-2, with TRBD1 matching 8 bases. In germline, CDR1 is SGHTA, CDR2 FQGNSA. The V and J ends lost 5 bases and 6 bases, in that order; junction bases with no gene match: 8. The CDR3 loop spans 14 amino acids. CDR3 bases: TGTGCCAGCAGCCCTTGGACAGGGAGAAATGGCTACACCTTC. Residues: CASSPWTGRNGYTF.

The V gene is TRBV20-1, the J gene TRBJ2-5; 7 nucleotides align to TRBD1. CDR1 is DFQATT, CDR2 SNEGSKA, per germline (reference sequence). V was clipped by 0 bases and J by 2 bases; unmatched bases: 9. The CDR3 is 16 amino acids. The CDR3 region is CSARDPRQGTQETQYF. CDR3 in DNA: TGCAGTGCTAGAGACCCCCGACAGGGAACACAAGAGACCCAGTACTTC.

This clonotype has a count of ten or more. The V gene is TRBV10-2, the J gene TRBJ1-5, with D unclear. The CDR3 runs to 14 residues. Trimming removed 3 bases from V and 4 bases from J, with 10 bases in between. Germline CDR1 reads WSHSY; CDR2 reads SAAADI. Here the CDR3 reads CASSDPSTNQPQHF. CDR3 DNA: TGCGCCAGCAGTGACCCATCAACAAATCAGCCCCAGCATTTT.

The chain joins TRBV2 to TRBJ2-2, with 7 bases identical to TRBD2. The germline CDR1 and CDR2 sequences are SNHLY and FYNNEI. Losses at the gene ends were 5 bases for V and 1 base for J; bases not matched to a gene: 10. This CDR3 region has 17 residues. DNA for the CDR3: TGTGCCAGCAGTCCACTCCCTAGCGGAGGGAACACCGGGGAGCTGTTTTTT. Translated: CASSPLPSGGNTGELFF.

V usage is TRBV4-1 and J usage is TRBJ1-1, with no clear D. This CDR3 has 13 residues. The germline V gene has CDR1 MGHRA and CDR2 YSYEKL. The ends were cut back, 0 bases at V and 4 bases at J, with 6 bases in the middle. DNA for the CDR3: TGCGCCAGCAGCCAAGACCAGACCACTGAAGCTTTCTTT. Residues: CASSQDQTTEAFF.

The CDR3 DNA sequence: TGTGCCACCAGTGATTTTGGACGGGGGGGGCGGTTTTTT. It translates to CATSDFGRGGRFF. The J gene is TRBJ2-2, the V gene TRBV24-1, with TRBD2 identical over 8 bases. Germline values: CDR1 KGHDR, CDR2 SFDVKD. V shed 1 base, J shed 16 bases, and the junction held 7 bases outside the gene matches. CDR3 length: 13 residues.

The chain is built from TRBV7-9 and TRBJ2-7; the match to TRBD1 covers 9 bases. V lost 1 base, J lost 4 bases, and 5 bases stayed unmatched. Germline V lookup: CDR1 SEHNR, CDR2 FQNEAQ (reference sequence). CDR3 length: 15 residues. CDR3 DNA sequence: TGTGCCAGCAGCTTAGGGACAGGGGTCGGGTACGAGCAGTACTTC. It is translated as CASSLGTGVGYEQYF.

In this sample, this clonotype turned up once. The V call is TRBV29-1, the J call TRBJ1-2; TRBD1 agrees at 8 bases. CDR3 length: 13 residues. The germline gives CDR1 SQVTM, CDR2 ANQGSEA. CDR3 DNA sequence: TGCAGTGACGGGACAGGACATGGCTATGGCTACACCTTC. The encoded protein is CSDGTGHGYGYTF.

This chain joins TRBV10-3 and TRBJ1-5; 10 nucleotides line up with TRBD1. The CDR3 is made up of 16 amino acids. The germline CDR1 and CDR2 sequences are ENHRY and SYGVKD. V trimming: 4 bases; J trimming: 6 bases; junction bases outside the gene matches: 9. The CDR3 DNA reads as TGTGCCATCAGTGGGAGTGACAGGGGGCTTGGTCAGCCCCAGCATTTT. Protein sequence: CAISGSDRGLGQPQHF.